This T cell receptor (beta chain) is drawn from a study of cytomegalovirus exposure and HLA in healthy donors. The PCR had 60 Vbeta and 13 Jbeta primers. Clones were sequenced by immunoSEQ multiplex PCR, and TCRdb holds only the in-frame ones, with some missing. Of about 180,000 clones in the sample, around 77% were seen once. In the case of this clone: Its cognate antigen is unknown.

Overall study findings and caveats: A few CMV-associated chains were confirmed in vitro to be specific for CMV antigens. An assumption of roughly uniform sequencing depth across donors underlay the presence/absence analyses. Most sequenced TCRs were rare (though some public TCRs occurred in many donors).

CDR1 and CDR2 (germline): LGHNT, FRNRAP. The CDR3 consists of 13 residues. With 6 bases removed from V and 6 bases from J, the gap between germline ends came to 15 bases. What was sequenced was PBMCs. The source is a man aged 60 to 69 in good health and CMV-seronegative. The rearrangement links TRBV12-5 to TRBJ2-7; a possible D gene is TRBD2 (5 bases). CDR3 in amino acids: CASGPTSLGEQYF. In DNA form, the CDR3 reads TGTGCTAGTGGCCCTACGTCACTAGGCGAGCAGTACTTC.